A selection of T cell receptor beta chains follows, all from one sample in a study of shared clonotypes between healthy human individuals. TCRdb's table, derived via immunoSEQ multiplex PCR, lists solely in-frame clones and lacks some. The table has over 400,000 clones, approximately 94% seen once. Sequences were obtained from naive CD4+ T cells sorted from blood. Receptors were obtained from a woman aged 30 to 39 in good health. Each CDR3 is given with its conserved first and last residue. D genes are given only for firm matches. Size values are once, few and many counts, or a class for expanded clones, and some rows have none.

V gene,clone size,J gene,D gene,CDR3 protein,CDR3 DNA
TRBV28,-,TRBJ1-1,-,CASSRENRAFF,TGTGCCAGCAGCAGGGAGAACAGGGCTTTCTTT
TRBV19,-,TRBJ2-5,-,CASSFQWGETQYF,TGTGCCAGTAGTTTCCAGTGGGGAGAGACCCAGTACTTC
TRBV7-8,-,TRBJ1-2,-,CASSLGGLGGYTF,TGTGCCAGCAGCTTAGGAGGATTAGGGGGCTACACCTTC
TRBV5-4,-,TRBJ2-7,TRBD2,CASSLRVEVTSGDYEQYF,TGTGCCAGCAGCTTGCGGGTGGAGGTGACTAGCGGGGACTACGAGCAGTACTTC
TRBV18,-,TRBJ2-2,-,CASSPARGNTGELFF,TGTGCCAGCTCACCAGCCAGGGGGAACACCGGGGAGCTGTTTTTT
TRBV19,-,TRBJ2-3,TRBD1,CASSADRATDTQYF,TGTGCCAGTAGTGCGGACAGGGCCACAGATACGCAGTATTTT
TRBV6-5,-,TRBJ1-2,TRBD1,CASSTYRGVYGYTF,TGTGCCAGCAGTACATACAGGGGTGTCTATGGCTACACCTTC
TRBV30,few,TRBJ1-2,-,CAWSEQGIYGYTF,TGTGCCTGGAGTGAACAGGGAATCTATGGCTACACCTTC
TRBV7-3,-,TRBJ1-1,-,CASSLIPLLNTEAFF,TGTGCCAGCAGCTTAATCCCACTTCTGAACACTGAAGCTTTCTTT
TRBV7-7,-,TRBJ2-7,-,CASSLTFKDEQYF,TGTGCCAGCAGCTTAACCTTTAAGGACGAGCAGTACTTC
TRBV6-1,once,TRBJ1-2,-,CASSEVGGRGYGYTF,TGTGCCAGCAGTGAAGTGGGGGGGCGCGGGTATGGCTACACCTTC
TRBV2,-,TRBJ1-5,-,CASSDSPGSNQPQHF,TGTGCCAGCAGTGACAGTCCAGGGAGCAATCAGCCCCAGCATTTT
TRBV14,-,TRBJ2-7,TRBD2,CASTLAGRTYEQYF,TGTGCCAGCACCCTAGCGGGTCGGACCTACGAGCAGTACTTC
TRBV18,-,TRBJ1-3,-,CASSPWTVDNGSGNTIYF,TGTGCCAGCTCACCCTGGACAGTCGATAACGGGTCTGGAAACACCATATATTTT
TRBV5-1,-,TRBJ2-7,-,CASSLAGEGWEQYF,TGCGCCAGCAGCTTGGCGGGAGAGGGTTGGGAGCAGTACTTC
TRBV7-6,-,TRBJ2-1,TRBD2,CASSSLSGGYNEQFF,TGTGCCAGCAGCTCCCTCAGCGGGGGCTACAATGAGCAGTTCTTC
TRBV19,-,TRBJ1-3,TRBD1,CASSISTGAYGNTIYF,TGTGCCAGTAGTATCTCAACAGGGGCTTATGGAAACACCATATATTTT
TRBV12-1,-,TRBJ2-7,-,CASSQTRRSYEQYF,TGTGCCAGCAGCCAGACTAGGCGCTCCTACGAGCAGTACTTC
TRBV20-1,-,TRBJ2-7,-,CSASLNGQYF,TGCAGTGCTAGCTTAAACGGGCAGTACTTC
TRBV28,-,TRBJ1-1,-,CASSFYQPPGAFF,TGTGCCAGCAGTTTCTATCAGCCTCCTGGAGCTTTCTTT
TRBV4-1,-,TRBJ2-7,TRBD1,CASSPPGTAGQYEQYF,TGCGCCAGCAGCCCTCCCGGGACAGCTGGACAATACGAGCAGTACTTC
TRBV28,-,TRBJ2-1,TRBD2,CASSPGTRYNEQFF,TGTGCCAGCAGTCCCGGGACTAGGTACAATGAGCAGTTCTTC
TRBV28,-,TRBJ2-7,TRBD1,CASSAYRGPYEQYF,TGTGCCAGCAGTGCCTACAGGGGGCCCTACGAGCAGTACTTC
TRBV6-1,-,TRBJ2-6,TRBD1,CASSDLPGTGVTGANVLTF,TGTGCCAGCAGTGACCTCCCGGGGACAGGGGTTACTGGGGCCAACGTCCTGACTTTC
TRBV28,-,TRBJ2-1,TRBD2,CASRAGGHNEQFF,TGTGCCAGCAGGGCGGGAGGGCACAATGAGCAGTTCTTC
TRBV5-4,-,TRBJ1-1,TRBD1,CASSLARTGVTEAFF,TGTGCCAGCAGCTTGGCTCGGACAGGGGTCACTGAAGCTTTCTTT
TRBV5-5,once,TRBJ2-7,TRBD2,CASSTAGSGGFYEQYF,TGTGCCAGCAGCACGGCGGGTAGCGGGGGCTTCTACGAGCAGTACTTC
TRBV27,-,TRBJ1-2,-,CASSPNGVGYGYTF,TGTGCCAGCAGTCCAAATGGGGTCGGATATGGCTACACCTTC
TRBV28,-,TRBJ2-7,TRBD1,CASSYQQGIYEQYF,TGTGCCAGCAGTTACCAACAGGGGATTTACGAGCAGTACTTC
TRBV10-3,-,TRBJ2-1,TRBD2,CAIKLSSGYNEQFF,TGTGCCATCAAGTTGTCTAGCGGATACAATGAGCAGTTCTTC
TRBV5-4,-,TRBJ1-1,TRBD1,CASSFGQATSGMNTEAFF,TGTGCCAGCAGCTTCGGACAGGCGACCTCCGGGATGAACACTGAAGCTTTCTTT
TRBV30,-,TRBJ2-2,-,CAWSIVRVSGELFF,TGTGCCTGGAGTATTGTCAGGGTTTCCGGGGAGCTGTTTTTT
TRBV28,once,TRBJ1-1,-,CASSSRGSRTEAFF,TGTGCCAGCAGTTCCCGGGGCAGCCGGACTGAAGCTTTCTTT
TRBV5-1,-,TRBJ2-7,TRBD1,CASSWGQGTVEQYF,TGCGCCAGCAGCTGGGGACAGGGTACTGTTGAGCAGTACTTC
TRBV2,-,TRBJ2-1,TRBD1,CASSGDRGAEQFF,TGTGCCAGCAGTGGGGACAGGGGGGCTGAGCAGTTCTTC